The 30 T cell receptor beta chains presented below share a single source sample, sequenced in a study of OX40 agonist ivuxolimab in advanced cancers. Measured with immunoSEQ multiplex PCR; TCRdb has only the in-frame clones, and not every one. This table holds under 85,000 clones, 85% to 95% found once. The input for sequencing was CD4+ or CD8+ T cells sorted from blood, taken in a trial of the OX40 agonist ivuxolimab. Source of these receptors: an adult with an advanced solid tumor such as melanoma, head and neck, liver or kidney cancer.

The CDR3 reads CASSLMQGGAYNEQFF. In DNA form, the CDR3 reads TGTGCCAGCTCGCTTATGCAGGGGGGTGCCTACAATGAGCAGTTCTTC. The chain is built from TRBV18 and TRBJ2-1, with a weak D call TRBD1 (7 bases). This CDR3 is 16 amino acids long. Trimming pared 6 bases from V and 2 bases from J, leaving 17 bases between. Germline CDR1 is KGHSH and CDR2 is LQKENI.

In this sample, this clone turned up a few times. The chain has TRBV28 and TRBJ1-5; D call uncertain. CDR1 is MDHEN and CDR2 is SYDVKM in the germline V gene. V was pared by 5 bases and J by 1 base, with 3 bases between. This CDR3 has 12 amino acids. The CDR3 nucleotides read TGTGCCAGCAGTGGGAGCAATCAGCCCCAGCATTTT. Amino acids: CASSGSNQPQHF. Using reference TRBV28 and TRBJ1-5 for the parts outside the CDR3, the full variable domain is DVKVTQSSRYLVKRTGEKVFLECVQDMDHENMFWYRQDPGLGLRLIYFSYDVKMKEKGDIPEGYSVSREKKERFSLILESASTNQTSMYLCASSGSNQPQHFGDGTRLSIL.

The rearrangement uses TRBV4-3 and TRBJ1-2; 8 positions agree with TRBD1. This CDR3 is 16 amino acids long. Germline loops: CDR1 LGHNA, CDR2 YSLEER. J gave up 6 bases and V 0 bases, and 9 bases lay outside the gene matches. CDR3 loop: CASSQDGRRGRDGYTF. As DNA, the CDR3 is TGCGCCAGCAGCCAAGATGGTCGCAGGGGGCGTGATGGCTACACCTTC.

V usage is TRBV19 and J usage is TRBJ2-6; no firm D call. Looked up from germline, CDR1 is LNHDA and CDR2 is SQIVND (reference sequence). Trimming took off 6 bases at V and 1 base at J, with 7 bases between the two ends. CDR3 length: 14 residues. The CDR3 coding sequence is TGTGCCAGTAGGTGGCAGTCTGGGGCCAACGTCCTGACTTTC. Encoded protein: CASRWQSGANVLTF.

CDR3 in amino acids: CASSGQNTEAFF. The CDR3 coding sequence is TGTGCCAGCAGTGGACAGAACACTGAAGCTTTCTTT. This chain joins TRBV6-6 and TRBJ1-1; D might be TRBD1 (5 bases). The V gene lost 5 bases and the J gene lost 1 base, with 5 bases spanning the gap. Germline values: CDR1 MNHNY, CDR2 SVGAGI (reference sequence). The CDR3 is made up of 12 amino acids.

The chain joins TRBV7-2 to TRBJ2-2, with D perhaps matching TRBD1 (5 bases). The CDR3 spans 15 residues. The germline V and J ends were trimmed by 5 bases and 2 bases, with 12 bases remaining between them. Germline values: CDR1 SGHTA, CDR2 FQGNSA. CDR3 sequence: CASSEYTGNTGELFF. The CDR3, as DNA: TGTGCCAGCAGCGAATACACAGGAAACACCGGGGAGCTGTTTTTT. Full variable domain (outside the CDR3, taken from reference TRBV7-2 and TRBJ2-2): GAGVSQSPSNKVTEKGKDVELRCDPISGHTALYWYRQSLGQGLEFLIYFQGNSAPDKSGLPSDRFSAERTGGSVSTLTIQRTQQEDSAVYLCASSEYTGNTGELFFGEGSRLTVL.

J is TRBJ2-2 and V is TRBV9; 9 bases agree with TRBD1. Per germline, CDR1 SGDLS and CDR2 YYNGEE. The CDR3 runs 18 residues. V shed 3 bases and J 6 bases; nucleotides not matched to a gene: 15. CDR3 loop: CASSAGQGFTSSPGELFF. DNA of the CDR3: TGTGCCAGCAGCGCAGGACAGGGGTTCACTAGTAGTCCCGGGGAGCTGTTTTTT.

This chain joins TRBV4-2 and TRBJ2-1; tentatively, D is TRBD1 (6 bases). The CDR3 extends over 15 amino acids. V lost 1 base and J 2 bases, leaving 9 bases between the germline ends. Germline V gene sequence: CDR1 LGHNA, CDR2 YNFKEQ. The CDR3 DNA follows: TGTGCCAGCAGCCAAGCCGGACAGACCTACAATGAGCAGTTCTTC. Amino acid sequence: CASSQAGQTYNEQFF.

The genes are TRBV5-6 and TRBJ2-5, with D perhaps matching TRBD1 or TRBD2 (5 bases each). V was clipped by 4 bases and J by 6 bases, with 19 bases between them. CDR3 length equals 15 residues. The germline CDR1 and CDR2 sequences are SGHDT and YYEEEE. The CDR3 is CASSEGPPRGQTQYF. The CDR3 DNA sequence: TGTGCCAGCAGCGAAGGACCCCCGAGGGGACAGACCCAGTACTTC.

The chain carries TRBV28 and TRBJ1-4; D call uncertain. The V and J ends lost 6 bases and 10 bases respectively, with 33 bases between them. Per germline, CDR1 MDHEN and CDR2 SYDVKM. The length of the CDR3 is 19 residues. CDR3 DNA sequence: TGTGCCAGCAGCGATAGGCCCGGATCGATCGCTGTTTCTTACGGAAAACTGTTTTTT. The encoded protein is CASSDRPGSIAVSYGKLFF.

The chain combines TRBV5-4 with TRBJ1-2; D perhaps matches TRBD1 (6 bases). This CDR3 comprises 14 residues. CDR1 and CDR2 (germline): SGHNT, YYREEE (reference sequence). Deletions cut 0 bases from V and 5 bases from J, with 11 bases between. The CDR3 nucleotides read TGTGCCAGCAGCTTGGTGGGGGCGAGGTATGGCTACACCTTC. Amino acids: CASSLVGARYGYTF.

This clone has a handful of counts. The V gene is TRBV28, the J gene TRBJ1-3; D possibly corresponds to TRBD1 (6 bases). Trimming cost V 5 bases and J 2 bases, with 10 bases left between them. The CDR3 runs 14 residues. Per germline, CDR1 MDHEN and CDR2 SYDVKM. CDR3 region: CASSPPGAGNTIYF. The CDR3 region has the DNA TGTGCCAGCAGTCCCCCAGGGGCTGGAAACACCATATATTTT.

This clone was found a few times. The chain couples TRBV25-1 to TRBJ2-5; 10 nucleotides line up with TRBD1. The germline gives CDR1 MGHDK, CDR2 SYGVNS. Trimming took 2 bases from V and 5 from J; bases not matched to a gene: 8. This CDR3 is built from 16 residues. CDR3 in amino acids: CASSEPPTGGRETQYF. CDR3 nucleotides: TGTGCCAGCAGTGAACCTCCGACAGGGGGCCGTGAGACCCAGTACTTC.

This clone was seen a handful of times. V gene TRBV18 combines with J gene TRBJ2-6; D is possibly TRBD1 (5 bases). Germline V gene data show CDR1 as KGHSH and CDR2 as LQKENI. CDR3 length: 18 amino acids. The V and J ends lost 2 bases and 2 bases respectively, with 16 bases between them. CDR3 DNA sequence: TGTGCCAGCTCACCAAACGCCAGGGATCGACCTGGGGCCAACGTCCTGACTTTC. This gives the protein CASSPNARDRPGANVLTF.

The chain couples TRBV18 to TRBJ2-1; 11 nucleotides line up with TRBD2. Unmatched junction bases numbered 3, after V lost 3 bases and J lost 5 bases. CDR1 KGHSH and CDR2 LQKENI come from the germline V gene. The CDR3 covers 15 residues. DNA for the CDR3: TGTGCCAGCTCACCGGGACTAGCGGACAACAATGAGCAGTTCTTC. Protein sequence: CASSPGLADNNEQFF. Filled out from reference TRBV18 and TRBJ2-1, the complete variable domain reads NAGVMQNPRHLVRRRGQEARLRCSPMKGHSHVYWYRQLPEEGLKFMVYLQKENIIDESGMPKERFSAEFPKEGPSILRIQQVVRGDSAAYFCASSPGLADNNEQFFGPGTRLTVL.

The CDR3, as DNA: TGTGCCAGCAGCCAAGAGACTAGCGGAAGCACAGATACGCAGTATTTT. This encodes CASSQETSGSTDTQYF. The V gene is TRBV4-2, the J gene TRBJ2-3, with 9 bases identical to TRBD2. The V segment lost 0 bases and the J segment 0 bases; nucleotides outside the gene matches: 1. This CDR3 is 16 amino acids long. Germline CDR1 is LGHNA and CDR2 is YNFKEQ.

In this sample, this clone turned up once. The chain is built from TRBV7-9 and TRBJ1-2; D perhaps matches TRBD1 (6 bases). Germline CDR1 reads SEHNR; CDR2 reads FQNEAQ (reference sequence). V was pared by 5 bases and J by 2 bases, with 15 bases between. This CDR3 comprises 15 residues. CDR3 DNA sequence: TGTGCCAGCAGCCAGGGGCAGACGACGAACTATGGCTACACCTTC. It codes for CASSQGQTTNYGYTF.

V gene TRBV19 combines with J gene TRBJ2-7, with 7 bases that match TRBD1. Germline V lookup: CDR1 LNHDA, CDR2 SQIVND (reference sequence). V trimming: 3 bases; J trimming: 3 bases; junction bases outside the gene matches: 8. The CDR3 loop spans 15 amino acids. CDR3 region: CASSMRGTENYEQYF. The CDR3, as DNA: TGTGCCAGTAGTATGAGAGGGACAGAGAACTACGAGCAGTACTTC.

The rearrangement joins TRBV18 to TRBJ2-1; 8 nucleotides align to TRBD2. CDR1 is KGHSH and CDR2 is LQKENI in the germline V gene. V shed 0 bases, J shed 4 bases, and the junction held 8 bases outside the gene matches. This CDR3 has 17 residues. CDR3: CASSPPQASGRYNEQFF. CDR3 in DNA: TGTGCCAGCTCACCACCCCAGGCTAGCGGGCGATACAATGAGCAGTTCTTC.

This sequence joins TRBV7-9 and TRBJ1-1; D possibly corresponds to TRBD1 (5 bases). Trimming took off 6 bases at V and 3 bases at J, with 14 bases between the two ends. Looked up from germline, CDR1 is SEHNR and CDR2 is FQNEAQ (reference sequence). CDR3 length: 14 amino acids. CDR3 amino acids: CASSPLGADTEAFF. The DNA for the CDR3 is TGTGCCAGCAGTCCCCTCGGGGCAGACACTGAAGCTTTCTTT.

This chain links TRBV6-5 with TRBJ1-1; D may be TRBD1 (5 bases). The CDR3 is made up of 12 amino acids. From germline, CDR1 is MNHEY and CDR2 SVGAGI. V was trimmed by 1 base and J by 10 bases, leaving 10 bases between them. CDR3 residues: CASSYFGGVAFF. For the CDR3, the DNA is TGTGCCAGCAGTTACTTTGGGGGGGTAGCTTTCTTT.

CDR3 amino acids: CASSPTPTDTGELFF. The CDR3 coding sequence is TGTGCCAGCAGTCCAACCCCGACAGACACCGGGGAGCTGTTTTTT. The chain links TRBV9 to TRBJ2-2; D is perhaps TRBD1 (5 bases). Trimming removed 5 bases at V and 3 bases at J, with 14 bases between. Germline CDR1 is SGDLS and CDR2 is YYNGEE. This CDR3 contains 15 residues.

V gene TRBV27 combines with J gene TRBJ2-7; D tentatively fits TRBD1 or TRBD2 (6 bases each). This CDR3 has 15 amino acids. Trimming pared 6 bases from V and 0 bases from J, leaving 15 bases between. Germline loops: CDR1 MNHEY, CDR2 SMNVEV (reference sequence). The CDR3 loop is CASRKPGATSYEQYF. Written as DNA, the CDR3 is TGTGCCAGCAGAAAACCGGGGGCCACCTCCTACGAGCAGTACTTC.

This clone has only one observation. The CDR3 loop reads CASSLGGANVLTF. The CDR3, as DNA: TGTGCCAGCAGCTTGGGTGGGGCCAACGTCCTGACTTTC. V usage is TRBV7-9 and J usage is TRBJ2-6; the D is unclear. The CDR3 length is 13 residues. Germline-derived CDR1 and CDR2 are SEHNR and FQNEAQ (reference sequence). Trimming took 3 bases from V and 3 from J, leaving 3 bases between them.

The chain combines TRBV5-1 with TRBJ2-5, with 10 bases aligning to TRBD2. The CDR3 sequence is 14 residues long. The germline gives CDR1 SGHRS, CDR2 YFSETQ. Trimming took 1 base from V and 5 from J; bases not matched to a gene: 2. The CDR3 region has the DNA TGCGCCAGCAGCTTGACTAGCGGGGAGGAGACCCAGTACTTC. This translates into CASSLTSGEETQYF.

Comment on this clone: The sample holds other DNA sequences that translate to the same CDR3. The genes are TRBV7-9 and TRBJ1-5, with D possibly being TRBD1 (5 bases). V lost 0 bases, J lost 3 bases, and 21 bases lay in between. CDR1 SEHNR and CDR2 FQNEAQ come from the germline V gene (reference sequence). This CDR3 comprises 19 residues. CDR3 coding DNA: TGTGCCAGCAGCTTAGCGCTCGGATGGACAAGGGAAGACAATCAGCCCCAGCATTTT. Protein product: CASSLALGWTREDNQPQHF.

J is TRBJ1-1 and V is TRBV6-5; 7 nucleotides line up with TRBD1. The CDR3 length is 12 residues. Germline-derived CDR1 and CDR2 are MNHEY and SVGAGI. V lost 6 bases to trimming and J lost 4 bases; unmatched junction nucleotides: 2. CDR3 sequence: CASSHRGTEAFF. DNA of the CDR3: TGTGCCAGCAGCCACAGGGGCACTGAAGCTTTCTTT.

The CDR3 nucleotides read TGTGCCAGCTCACTTACCCAAGAGACCCAGTACTTC. Translation: CASSLTQETQYF. The chain employs TRBV18 and TRBJ2-5; D call uncertain. Germline CDR1 is KGHSH and CDR2 is LQKENI. This CDR3 is built from 12 residues. V was pared by 4 bases and J by 1 base, with 4 bases between. Together with reference TRBV18 and TRBJ2-5, the CDR3 gives the full variable domain: NAGVMQNPRHLVRRRGQEARLRCSPMKGHSHVYWYRQLPEEGLKFMVYLQKENIIDESGMPKERFSAEFPKEGPSILRIQQVVRGDSAAYFCASSLTQETQYFGPGTRLLVL.

In DNA, the CDR3 is TGCGCCAGCAGCTTGAGTGGTGTTACTGGAAACACCATATATTTT. Translation: CASSLSGVTGNTIYF. The chain carries TRBV5-1 and TRBJ1-3, with D unresolved. Trimming took 1 base from V and 2 from J, leaving 10 bases between them. The CDR3 length is 15 residues. Germline V gene sequence: CDR1 SGHRS, CDR2 YFSETQ.

The chain recombines TRBV28 with TRBJ2-7; perhaps TRBD2 as D (5 bases). The CDR3 length is 15 residues. The germline V gene encodes CDR1 MDHEN and CDR2 SYDVKM. The V and J ends lost 1 base and 2 bases respectively, with 12 bases between them. The CDR3 loop is CASSLFGGRTYEQYF. CDR3 DNA sequence: TGTGCCAGCAGTTTATTTGGAGGACGGACCTACGAGCAGTACTTC.